The present T cell receptor (beta chain) was sequenced within a study of neurological immune-mediated disorders. This CDR3 is 14 amino acids long. V dropped 7 bases and J dropped 5 bases, with 16 bases sitting between them. Germline CDR1 is ENHRY and CDR2 is SYGVKD. TCRdb redid the calling of the 5' RACE reads with MiXCR, one entry per CDR3 protein. The sample lists roughly 70,000 distinct CDR3 sequences; approximately 5.2% were seen once. This sequence joins TRBV10-3 and TRBJ2-3; no definite D call. The TCR comes from a woman aged 30 to 39 with multiple sclerosis. Source material: PBMCs. CDR3 DNA sequence: TGTGCCATCAAGGCCTTCGAGGTTGGAGATACGCAGTATTTT. Residues: CAIKAFEVGDTQYF.